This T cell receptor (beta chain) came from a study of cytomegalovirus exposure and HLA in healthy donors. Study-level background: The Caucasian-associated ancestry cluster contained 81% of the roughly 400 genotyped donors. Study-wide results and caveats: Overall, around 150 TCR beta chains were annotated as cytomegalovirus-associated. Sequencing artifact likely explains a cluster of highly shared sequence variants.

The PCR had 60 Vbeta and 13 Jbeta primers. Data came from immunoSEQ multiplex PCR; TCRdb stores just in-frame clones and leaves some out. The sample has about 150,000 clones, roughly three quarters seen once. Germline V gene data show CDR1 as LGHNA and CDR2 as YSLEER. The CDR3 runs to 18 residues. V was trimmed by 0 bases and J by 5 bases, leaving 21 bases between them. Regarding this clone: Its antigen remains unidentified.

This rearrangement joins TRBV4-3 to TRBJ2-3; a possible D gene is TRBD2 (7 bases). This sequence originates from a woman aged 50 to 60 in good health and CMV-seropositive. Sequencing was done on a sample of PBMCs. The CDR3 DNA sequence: TGCGCCAGCAGCCAAGACCGGGCCGCGGGGGCCCTGGGAGATACGCAGTATTTT. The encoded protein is CASSQDRAAGALGDTQYF.